These T cell receptor beta chains were read from a single sample in a study of cytomegalovirus exposure and HLA in healthy donors. TCRdb's table, derived via immunoSEQ multiplex PCR, lists solely in-frame clones and lacks some. This table holds about 220,000 clones, roughly 88% found once. Specimen: PBMCs. The receptors originated from a woman in her thirties in good health and CMV-seropositive. The CDR3 runs from the conserved cysteine through the conserved F or W. Fields, in order: D gene, V gene, clone size, J gene, CDR3 DNA, CDR3 protein. A D gene is named only where the DNA matches it firmly. A row's size may be missing; if present it is once, few, many or a size class.

d_call: -; v_call: TRBV2; clone_size: -; j_call: TRBJ1-1; cdr3_nt: TGTGCCAGCAACCGAGACGTTGGGAACACTGAAGCTTTCTTT; cdr3_aa: CASNRDVGNTEAFF
d_call: -; v_call: TRBV30; clone_size: -; j_call: TRBJ1-1; cdr3_nt: TGTGCCCGGGGGGGGGTTTCGAACACTGAAGCTTTCTTT; cdr3_aa: CARGGVSNTEAFF
d_call: -; v_call: TRBV19; clone_size: -; j_call: TRBJ1-1; cdr3_nt: TGTGCCAGTAGTATATTGGGATCGACCACTGAAGCTTTCTTT; cdr3_aa: CASSILGSTTEAFF
d_call: -; v_call: TRBV7-8; clone_size: -; j_call: TRBJ2-7; cdr3_nt: TGTGCCAGCAGCCCCCCCTCGCGCCAACGGGACACCAACTCCTACGAGCAGTACTTC; cdr3_aa: CASSPPSRQRDTNSYEQYF
d_call: -; v_call: TRBV5-6; clone_size: -; j_call: TRBJ1-5; cdr3_nt: TGTGCCAGCAGTTATGCAGGGGTGTCCTCCAATCAGCCCCAGCATTTT; cdr3_aa: CASSYAGVSSNQPQHF
d_call: -; v_call: TRBV9; clone_size: -; j_call: TRBJ1-2; cdr3_nt: TGTGCCAGCAGCGTAGGGGTGTATGGCTACACCTTC; cdr3_aa: CASSVGVYGYTF
d_call: TRBD1; v_call: TRBV2; clone_size: once; j_call: TRBJ1-2; cdr3_nt: TGTGCCAGCAGTGATCAGGGGGCAGGTAGTGGCTACACCTTC; cdr3_aa: CASSDQGAGSGYTF
d_call: TRBD2; v_call: TRBV30; clone_size: -; j_call: TRBJ2-3; cdr3_nt: TGTGCCTGGAGCCGCGCGGCGGGAGGACCAGATACGCAGTATTTT; cdr3_aa: CAWSRAAGGPDTQYF
d_call: -; v_call: TRBV28; clone_size: -; j_call: TRBJ2-1; cdr3_nt: TGTGCCAGCAGTTTTGGGAAGGGGGGGCCCTCCTACAATGAGCAGTTCTTC; cdr3_aa: CASSFGKGGPSYNEQFF
d_call: -; v_call: TRBV9; clone_size: -; j_call: TRBJ2-7; cdr3_nt: TGTGCCAGCAGCGGTAGCTCCTACGAGCAGTACTTC; cdr3_aa: CASSGSSYEQYF
d_call: -; v_call: TRBV30; clone_size: -; j_call: TRBJ1-1; cdr3_nt: TGTGCCTGGAGTGAAAGTATACGACCGACGGCTGAAGCTTTCTTT; cdr3_aa: CAWSESIRPTAEAFF
d_call: -; v_call: TRBV11-2; clone_size: -; j_call: TRBJ1-2; cdr3_nt: TGTGCCAGCAGCTTAGGGTACGCCCGAGGAGGGTACTATGGCTACACCTTC; cdr3_aa: CASSLGYARGGYYGYTF
d_call: -; v_call: TRBV27; clone_size: -; j_call: TRBJ1-1; cdr3_nt: TGTGCCAGCAGTTACAGGGTTGACACTGAAGCTTTCTTT; cdr3_aa: CASSYRVDTEAFF
d_call: TRBD1; v_call: TRBV6-5; clone_size: -; j_call: TRBJ1-1; cdr3_nt: TGTGCCAGCAGTTACTCGACAGGGCAAGCTTTCTTT; cdr3_aa: CASSYSTGQAFF
d_call: -; v_call: TRBV11-2; clone_size: -; j_call: TRBJ1-1; cdr3_nt: TGTGCCAGCAGCTTAAAGGTCGGGCGTCTGAACACTGAAGCTTTCTTT; cdr3_aa: CASSLKVGRLNTEAFF
d_call: TRBD2; v_call: TRBV7-3; clone_size: -; j_call: TRBJ2-1; cdr3_nt: TGTGCCAGCAGTAGGGGAAGTAGCGGGAGTGATGAGCAGTTCTTC; cdr3_aa: CASSRGSSGSDEQFF
d_call: -; v_call: TRBV7-6; clone_size: -; j_call: TRBJ2-5; cdr3_nt: TGTGCCAGCAGCCACCTTTTGGGTGGGACAGAGACCCAGTACTTC; cdr3_aa: CASSHLLGGTETQYF
d_call: TRBD1; v_call: TRBV29-1; clone_size: -; j_call: TRBJ2-3; cdr3_nt: TGCAGCGTTGAATGGGGGACAGGGGGGCCAGATACGCAGTATTTT; cdr3_aa: CSVEWGTGGPDTQYF
d_call: -; v_call: TRBV30; clone_size: -; j_call: TRBJ2-1; cdr3_nt: TGTGCCTGGCTGTCCGAGCGTCCCGAGCAGTTCTTC; cdr3_aa: CAWLSERPEQFF
d_call: -; v_call: TRBV14; clone_size: -; j_call: TRBJ1-1; cdr3_nt: TGTGCCAGCAGCCAATGGAGGGGAGCCGAAGCTTTCTTT; cdr3_aa: CASSQWRGAEAFF
d_call: TRBD2; v_call: TRBV30; clone_size: -; j_call: TRBJ2-7; cdr3_nt: TGTGCCTGGAGTGGGCCGGACGGGGCTAGCGGGAGGCTTAAGGCCTCCTACGAGCAGTACTTC; cdr3_aa: CAWSGPDGASGRLKASYEQYF
d_call: -; v_call: TRBV11-1; clone_size: -; j_call: TRBJ2-7; cdr3_nt: TGTGCCAGCAGCTTAATTGACGGTAGCTCCTACGAGCAGTACTTC; cdr3_aa: CASSLIDGSSYEQYF
d_call: TRBD1; v_call: TRBV25-1; clone_size: -; j_call: TRBJ2-3; cdr3_nt: TGTGCCAGCAGTGGACAGGGGTCGGGTTGGACAGATACGCAGTATTTT; cdr3_aa: CASSGQGSGWTDTQYF